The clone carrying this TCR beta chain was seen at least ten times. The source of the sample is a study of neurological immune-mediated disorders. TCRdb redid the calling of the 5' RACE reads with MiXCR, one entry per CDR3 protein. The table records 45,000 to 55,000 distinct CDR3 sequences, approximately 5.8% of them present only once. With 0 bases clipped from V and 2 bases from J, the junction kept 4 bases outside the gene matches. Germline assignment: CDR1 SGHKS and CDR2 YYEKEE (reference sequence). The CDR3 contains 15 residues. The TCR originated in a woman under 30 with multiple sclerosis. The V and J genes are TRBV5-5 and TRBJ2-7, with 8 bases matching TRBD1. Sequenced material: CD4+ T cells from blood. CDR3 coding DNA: TGTGCCAGCAGCTTGGGGACAGGGCCTACCTACGAGCAGTACTTC. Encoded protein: CASSLGTGPTYEQYF.